Below, 26 T cell receptor beta chains from the same sample are listed, as sequenced in a study of blood T cell repertoires in COVID-19. The table came from immunoSEQ multiplex PCR; TCRdb's copy has only in-frame clones and leaves some out. The sample carries approximately 480,000 clones, roughly 89% recorded once. Sequenced input: peripheral blood. The receptors shown here come from a man between 18 and 35 years old with COVID-19, enrolled during active disease.

A single count supports this clone. This chain links TRBV2 with TRBJ2-5, with D uncertain. CDR1 SNHLY and CDR2 FYNNEI come from the germline V gene. V dropped 2 bases and J dropped 0 bases, with 10 bases sitting between them. This CDR3 region has 15 residues. CDR3: CASSEPAGYQETQYF. The CDR3 DNA reads as TGTGCCAGCAGTGAACCCGCCGGGTACCAAGAGACCCAGTACTTC.

J is TRBJ2-3 and V is TRBV2; 7 nucleotides align to TRBD2. The CDR3 contains 13 residues. The germline CDR1 and CDR2 sequences are SNHLY and FYNNEI. V gave up 6 bases and J gave up 2 bases; unmatched junction bases: 2. Here the CDR3 DNA reads TGTGCCAGCAGGGGGGGGTCCACAGATACGCAGTATTTT. Protein: CASRGGSTDTQYF.

With regard to this clone: Mismatch with germline at one junction end may stem from a read error. The rearrangement links TRBV7-2 to TRBJ2-3; the D is unclear. The CDR3 covers 14 residues. Germline values: CDR1 SGHTA, CDR2 FQGNSA. The CDR3 protein is CASSPTLGTDTQYF. DNA for the CDR3: TGTGCCAGCAGCCCCACCTTGGGCACGGATACGCAGTATTTT.

A few counts support this clone. V is TRBV10-3 and J is TRBJ2-7; 14 nucleotides agree with TRBD2. Germline V gene data show CDR1 as ENHRY and CDR2 as SYGVKD. The J segment lost 5 bases and the V segment lost 6 bases, leaving 6 bases of the junction unmatched. CDR3 length equals 15 residues. CDR3 coding DNA: TGTGCCATCAGCCCGACTAGCGGGGGGGCTGACGAGCAGTACTTC. This encodes CAISPTSGGADEQYF.

Notes on this clone: Other DNA sequences of this sample code for an identical CDR3. This CDR3 is CASTTGLADTQYF. The CDR3 nucleotides read TGTGCCAGCACTACAGGACTAGCAGATACGCAGTATTTT. The chain recombines TRBV6-5 with TRBJ2-3; TRBD2 agrees at 7 bases. Germline V CDR1 and CDR2: MNHEY, SVGAGI. Losses at the gene ends were 7 bases for V and 4 bases for J; bases not matched to a gene: 5. The CDR3 is 13 residues long.

CDR3: CASSQPGTSWYEQYF. The CDR3 region has the DNA TGCGCCAGCAGCCAACCCGGGACTAGCTGGTACGAGCAGTACTTC. The chain has TRBV4-1 and TRBJ2-7; 9 bases align to TRBD2. CDR1 is MGHRA, CDR2 YSYEKL, per germline. V lost 2 bases, J lost 4 bases, and 6 bases stayed unmatched. This CDR3 region has 15 residues.

The gene calls are TRBV11-3 and TRBJ2-3, with 8 bases aligning to TRBD2. CDR3 length: 18 amino acids. Germline values: CDR1 SGHNT, CDR2 YENEEA. V lost 8 bases to trimming and J lost 4 bases; unmatched junction nucleotides: 20. The CDR3 DNA reads as TGTGCCAGCCAATTCGATTTCTTAGAAAGCGGGGGACCAGATACGCAGTATTTT. This sequence encodes CASQFDFLESGGPDTQYF.

The chain couples TRBV5-4 to TRBJ2-2; 16 bases line up with TRBD2. The CDR3 is made up of 19 amino acids. Unmatched junction bases numbered 8, after V lost 0 bases and J lost 6 bases. Looked up from germline, CDR1 is SGHNT and CDR2 is YYREEE (reference sequence). The CDR3 nucleotides read TGTGCCAGCAGCTTGGATGGGACTAGCGGGGGGGCGAGCGCCGGGGAGCTGTTTTTT. Translated: CASSLDGTSGGASAGELFF.

The rearrangement joins TRBV30 to TRBJ2-3; D might be TRBD2 (5 bases). The CDR3 is made up of 11 amino acids. V gave up 6 bases and J gave up 4 bases, with 8 bases separating them. CDR1 and CDR2 from the germline V gene are GTSNPN and SVGIG (reference sequence). CDR3 sequence (DNA): TGTGCCTGTGGGGAGTCAGATACGCAGTATTTT. This gives the protein CACGESDTQYF.

The rearrangement joins TRBV2 to TRBJ1-1; possibly TRBD1 for D (6 bases). The V end was cut by 6 bases, the J end by 3 bases, with 14 bases between. CDR3 size: 14 residues. Germline assignment: CDR1 SNHLY and CDR2 FYNNEI. CDR3 loop: CASRTWTADTEAFF. The CDR3 nucleotides read TGTGCCAGCAGAACATGGACAGCCGACACTGAAGCTTTCTTT.

The J gene is TRBJ2-5, the V gene TRBV11-3; 7 bases map to TRBD1. The CDR3 spans 14 residues. Per germline, CDR1 SGHNT and CDR2 YENEEA. The V segment lost 4 bases and the J segment 5 bases; nucleotides outside the gene matches: 7. CDR3 amino acids: CASSSMGQWETQYF. CDR3 DNA: TGTGCCAGCAGCTCCATGGGACAGTGGGAGACCCAGTACTTC.

The CDR3 here is CASSTGIVETQYF. The CDR3 region has the DNA TGTGCCAGTAGTACAGGGATAGTAGAGACCCAGTACTTC. The chain employs TRBV19 and TRBJ2-5; possibly TRBD1 for D (5 bases). Germline assignment: CDR1 LNHDA and CDR2 SQIVND (reference sequence). This CDR3 has 13 residues. With 4 bases removed from V and 4 bases from J, the gap between germline ends came to 10 bases.

The rearrangement uses TRBV3-1 (or the pseudogene TRBV3-2) and TRBJ2-7; D is perhaps TRBD1 (5 bases). The germline V and J ends were trimmed by 1 base and 0 bases, with 10 bases remaining between them. Germline V gene lookup returns CDR1 LGHDT and CDR2 YNNKEL (reference sequence). The CDR3 runs to 15 residues. CDR3 loop: CASSQANRFSYEQYF. The DNA of the CDR3 is TGTGCCAGCAGCCAAGCGAACAGGTTCTCCTACGAGCAGTACTTC.

The rearrangement uses TRBV5-4 and TRBJ2-7; 10 bases fit TRBD1. This CDR3 has 14 amino acids. Germline CDR1 is SGHNT and CDR2 is YYREEE (reference sequence). Trimming at V came to 2 bases and at J to 3 bases, leaving 2 bases not matched to a gene. The CDR3 is CASSFRDRGYEQYF. Written as DNA, the CDR3 is TGTGCCAGCAGCTTCCGGGACAGGGGCTACGAGCAGTACTTC.

The CDR3 region is CASSQHRGGDEQYF. The CDR3 bases are TGTGCCAGCAGTCAACACCGAGGGGGCGACGAGCAGTACTTC. The chain joins TRBV6-5 to TRBJ2-7, with 7 bases identical to TRBD1. V lost 5 bases and J lost 5; bases outside the gene matches: 9. The CDR3 is 14 residues long. Per the germline V gene, CDR1 is MNHEY and CDR2 is SVGAGI.

The chain is built from TRBV4-1 and TRBJ2-7, with D possibly matching TRBD2 (6 bases). Trimming stripped 1 base from V and 5 bases from J, with 15 bases between. The CDR3 loop spans 15 amino acids. Germline V gene lookup returns CDR1 MGHRA and CDR2 YSYEKL. In DNA, the CDR3 is TGCGCCAGCAGCCAAGCCACGGGGGTTCGGCACGAGCAGTACTTC. This translates into CASSQATGVRHEQYF.

This clone was counted once. The chain has TRBV7-9 and TRBJ2-7, with 7 bases that match TRBD1. The CDR3 extends over 14 amino acids. CDR1 SEHNR and CDR2 FQNEAQ come from the germline V gene (reference sequence). Trimming removed 5 bases from V and 4 bases from J; junction bases left unmatched: 8. DNA of the CDR3: TGTGCCAGCAGCCATACAGGGGACGGGTACGAGCAGTACTTC. Translating gives CASSHTGDGYEQYF.

This sequence joins TRBV5-1 and TRBJ2-7; possible D gene TRBD1, 6 bases. V was cut by 4 bases and J by 0 bases, with 11 bases left in between. CDR3 length equals 14 residues. CDR1 and CDR2 (germline): SGHRS, YFSETQ. The CDR3 nucleotides read TGCGCCAGCAGCCGGGACAACCCCTCCTACGAGCAGTACTTC. Amino acids: CASSRDNPSYEQYF.

The V call is TRBV19, the J call TRBJ2-7, with D possibly matching TRBD2 (6 bases). The CDR3 covers 15 residues. The germline V gene has CDR1 LNHDA and CDR2 SQIVND (reference sequence). Trimming shortened V by 1 base and J by 1 base, and 11 bases separated the two germline ends. In DNA form, the CDR3 reads TGTGCCAGTAGTATAGTTCCCGGGACTTCCTACGAGCAGTACTTC. This encodes CASSIVPGTSYEQYF.

The chain has TRBV11-2 and TRBJ1-2; D gene uncertain. Germline loops: CDR1 SGHAT, CDR2 FQNNGV. This CDR3 spans 13 amino acids. V lost 4 bases and J 0 bases, leaving 6 bases between the germline ends. This CDR3 reads CASSSPANYGYTF. CDR3 bases: TGTGCCAGCAGCTCGCCAGCTAACTATGGCTACACCTTC.

This rearrangement joins TRBV7-9 to TRBJ1-4, with TRBD1 as a possible D gene (5 bases). Germline lookup yields CDR1 SEHNR and CDR2 FQNEAQ (reference sequence). V was shortened by 1 base and J by 1 base, with 10 bases between the two germline ends. CDR3 length equals 16 residues. CDR3 nucleotide sequence: TGTGCCAGCAGCTTAGGGCTTACAGGAACTAATGAAAAACTGTTTTTT. Residues: CASSLGLTGTNEKLFF.

This clone came up a few times. As DNA, the CDR3 is TGTGCCAGCAGTGAAGCTCCACGGAATGAAAAACTGTTTTTT. This encodes CASSEAPRNEKLFF. V and J are TRBV6-1 and TRBJ1-4; no clear D. Trimming cost V 0 bases and J 5 bases, with 7 bases left between them. Germline CDR1 and CDR2: MNHNS and SASEGT. This CDR3 contains 14 residues.

The gene calls are TRBV7-6 and TRBJ2-1; 13 bases match TRBD2. This CDR3 spans 17 amino acids. From germline, CDR1 is SGHVS and CDR2 FNYEAQ. V was clipped by 0 bases and J by 2 bases; unmatched bases: 1. In nucleotides, the CDR3 is TGTGCCAGCAGCTTAGCTGGGACTAGCGGGACCTACAATGAGCAGTTCTTC. Protein sequence: CASSLAGTSGTYNEQFF.

The chain carries TRBV21-1 and TRBJ2-7; the listed D gene, TRBD2, was not tested against the DNA. TRBV21-1 is listed as a pseudogene. The CDR3 totals 19 residues. CDR3 loop: CASSTKTGLVGTFQYEQYF. The CDR3 DNA sequence: TGTGCCAGCAGCACCAAAACCGGGCTAGTGGGGACTTTCCAGTACGAGCAGTACTTC.

V is TRBV4-1 and J is TRBJ1-3, with TRBD1 matching over 7 bases. Germline CDR1 reads MGHRA; CDR2 reads YSYEKL. Losses at the gene ends were 2 bases for V and 6 bases for J; bases not matched to a gene: 25. The CDR3 extends over 21 amino acids. CDR3 residues: CASSQRWGPDRNLRISNTIYF. The CDR3 nucleotides are TGCGCCAGCAGCCAAAGATGGGGCCCGGACAGGAACCTTAGGATTTCAAACACCATATATTTT.

The rearrangement joins TRBV7-3 to TRBJ2-7; 8 positions agree with TRBD1. The V gene end was trimmed by 1 base and the J gene end by 3 bases; junction bases not matched to a gene: 5. The CDR3 totals 15 residues. Germline V gives CDR1 SGHTA, CDR2 FQGTGA. The DNA for the CDR3 is TGTGCCAGCAGCTTAAATCCGGGGACAGGCTACGAGCAGTACTTC. Its translation is CASSLNPGTGYEQYF.